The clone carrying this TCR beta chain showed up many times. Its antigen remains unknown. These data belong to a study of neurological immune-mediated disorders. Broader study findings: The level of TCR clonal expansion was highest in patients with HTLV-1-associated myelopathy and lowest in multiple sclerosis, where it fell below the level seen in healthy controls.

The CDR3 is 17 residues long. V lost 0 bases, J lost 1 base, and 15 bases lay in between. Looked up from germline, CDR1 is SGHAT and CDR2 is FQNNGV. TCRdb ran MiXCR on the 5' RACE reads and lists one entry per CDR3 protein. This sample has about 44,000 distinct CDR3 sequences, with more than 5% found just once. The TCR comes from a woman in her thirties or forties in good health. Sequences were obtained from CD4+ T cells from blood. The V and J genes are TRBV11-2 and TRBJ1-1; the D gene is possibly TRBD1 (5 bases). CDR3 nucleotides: TGTGCCAGCAGCTTAGATCGGGGGGGATCGTGGAACACTGAAGCTTTCTTT. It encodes CASSLDRGGSWNTEAFF.